This T cell receptor beta chain is from a study of blood T cell repertoires in COVID-19. Looking at the study overall: Acute and convalescent COVID-19 specimens originated in the United States, Italy and Spain. Nucleic acid was either cDNA or gDNA, and it came from T cells, B-cell-depleted T cells, or PBMCs.

V gave up 3 bases and J gave up 0 bases, with 9 bases separating them. Germline V lookup: CDR1 KGHSH, CDR2 LQKENI. CDR3 length: 16 residues. Under the authors' procedure: Nucleated cell number was recorded as an estimate derived from reference gene primer amplification. TCRdb's table, derived via immunoSEQ multiplex PCR, lists solely in-frame clones and lacks some. Clonal size and the V and J genes are those of that table, whereas D and trimming came from the DNA. This sample has around 75,000 clones; about four fifths occur once, and the top ten carry roughly 14%. Enrolled during active infection, Seattle patients were then followed longitudinally.

Sequenced material: peripheral blood. This TCR derives from a man aged 50 to 59 with COVID-19, enrolled during active disease. The rearrangement uses TRBV18 and TRBJ2-6, with D maybe TRBD1 (6 bases). CDR3 protein: CASSPGAVSGANVLTF. The CDR3 coding sequence is TGTGCCAGCTCACCGGGGGCCGTCTCTGGGGCCAACGTCCTGACTTTC.